This is a list of T cell receptor beta chains from one sample in a study of regulatory T cells in long-lasting Graves disease. TCRdb reanalysed the multiplex PCR reads using MiXCR and keeps one entry per CDR3 protein. The sample carries 600,000 to 850,000 distinct CDR3 sequences, 25% to 35% recorded once. Material: peripheral blood mononuclear cells (PBMCs), obtained when the disease was refractory, from a patient treated with antithyroid drugs. These receptors came from a female donor with Graves disease. The CDR3 runs from the conserved cysteine through the conserved F or W. A D gene is named only where the DNA matches it firmly. Not every row has a clone size; where given, it reads once, few, many or a size class.

len,d_gene,j_gene,v_gene,abundance,CDR3nt,CDR3aa
14,-,TRBJ1-1,TRBV13,-,TGTGCCAGCAGCTGGAGGGGGGTCGGCACTGAAGCTTTCTTT,CASSWRGVGTEAFF
18,TRBD2,TRBJ2-3,TRBV27,-,TGTGCCAGCAGTTCCACCCCGACTAGCGGGGAAGCCACAGATACGCAGTATTTT,CASSSTPTSGEATDTQYF
17,TRBD2,TRBJ2-2,TRBV12-5,-,TGTGCTAGTGGTTTTCTGGTGGGAGGGAAAAACACCGGGGAGCTGTTTTTT,CASGFLVGGKNTGELFF
14,TRBD2,TRBJ2-7,TRBV9,few,TGTGCCAGCAGCGCCCAAGGACTAGCGAATGAGCAGTACTTC,CASSAQGLANEQYF
18,TRBD1,TRBJ1-2,TRBV5-1,-,TGCGCCAGCAGCCCAACAGGGGTCTCCTCCGTCCCTTACTATGGCTACACCTTC,CASSPTGVSSVPYYGYTF
13,-,TRBJ2-7,TRBV27,-,TGTGCCAGCAGAGCCTACTTCTCCTACGAGCAGTACTTC,CASRAYFSYEQYF
14,-,TRBJ1-1,TRBV12-3/TRBV12-4,-,TGTGCCAGCAGTTTACGACAGGTGGAGACTGAAGCTTTCTTT,CASSLRQVETEAFF
14,-,TRBJ1-6,TRBV27,few,TGTGCCAGCAGTTTAAGAAACAGTAATTCACCCCTCCACTTT,CASSLRNSNSPLHF
12,-,TRBJ1-2,TRBV3-1,-,TGTGCCAGCAGCCAGGCCAACGACGGCTACACCTTC,CASSQANDGYTF
16,TRBD1,TRBJ2-1,TRBV27,-,TGTGCCAGCAGTTTAAATGGGGGACAGGGCCACAATGAGCAGTTCTTC,CASSLNGGQGHNEQFF
13,-,TRBJ1-1,TRBV19,-,TGTGCCAGTAGCGATTATCTTGACACTGAAGCTTTCTTT,CASSDYLDTEAFF
12,-,TRBJ2-5,TRBV7-9,-,TGTGCCAGCAGCGTAACAACCGGGACCCAGTACTTC,CASSVTTGTQYF
18,-,TRBJ2-5,TRBV3-1,-,TGTGCCAGCAGCCAAAGGACGCCTTTAATGAGGTTCCAAGAGACCCAGTACTTC,CASSQRTPLMRFQETQYF
15,TRBD2,TRBJ2-7,TRBV11-2,few,TGTGCCAGCAGCTTAGATAGCGGGGGACTCTACGAGCAGTACTTC,CASSLDSGGLYEQYF
13,TRBD1,TRBJ1-2,TRBV12-3/TRBV12-4,many,TGTGCCAGCAGTTTGGGACAGAATGATGGCTACACCTTC,CASSLGQNDGYTF
18,TRBD2,TRBJ2-7,TRBV3-1,-,TGTGCCAGCAGCCAAGATATCAGCGGGAGGGCCGGGGATTCCGAGCAGTACTTC,CASSQDISGRAGDSEQYF
15,-,TRBJ1-1,TRBV27,-,TGTGCCAGCAGTGATCAGTCGCAGTTAGTTACTGAAGCTTTCTTT,CASSDQSQLVTEAFF
14,-,TRBJ1-1,TRBV20-1,few,TGCAGTGCCGTTTCCCCTTACCCGGGCACTGAAGCTTTCTTT,CSAVSPYPGTEAFF
11,-,TRBJ2-7,TRBV3-1,few,TGTGCCAGCAGCCAATATGGCGAGCAGTACTTC,CASSQYGEQYF
15,-,TRBJ1-6,TRBV6-5,many,TGTGCCAGCAGTTACGCGGCATCTTATAATTCACCCCTCCACTTT,CASSYAASYNSPLHF
15,TRBD2,TRBJ2-7,TRBV10-3,few,TGTGCCATCAGACTAGCGGGAGGGAGTGCGGGCGAGCAGTACTTC,CAIRLAGGSAGEQYF
12,-,TRBJ2-3,TRBV20-1,-,TGCAGTGCTAGGTCCCACTGGGGTACGCAGTATTTT,CSARSHWGTQYF
14,-,TRBJ1-4,TRBV5-5,-,TGTGCCAGCAGCCCCCTGGGGTCATATGAAAAACTGTTTTTT,CASSPLGSYEKLFF
15,-,TRBJ1-1,TRBV3-1,-,TGTGCCAGCAGCCCGTACCCTACAGGTAACACTGAAGCTTTCTTT,CASSPYPTGNTEAFF
15,TRBD2,TRBJ2-2,TRBV20-1,once,TGCAGTGCCCAGGGACTAGCGGGAGTGGGCGGGGAGCTGTTTTTT,CSAQGLAGVGGELFF
16,-,TRBJ1-4,TRBV6-2/TRBV6-3,-,TGTGCCAGCAGTTACTCGGGGGGGCGGATTAATGAAAAACTGTTTTTT,CASSYSGGRINEKLFF
14,-,TRBJ2-7,TRBV28,few,TGTGCCAGCAGGGGGTGGGGCCGTACCTACGAGCAGTACTTC,CASRGWGRTYEQYF
14,-,TRBJ1-1,TRBV5-1,few,TGCGCCAGCAGCTTGGTCGGGGGGATCACTGAAGCTTTCTTT,CASSLVGGITEAFF
15,-,TRBJ2-5,TRBV6-1,few,TGTGCCAGCAGTGAAGGGCCCATCATCCGGGAGACCCAGTACTTC,CASSEGPIIRETQYF
12,TRBD1,TRBJ1-1,TRBV11-2,many,TGTGCCACCCAGGGGGGCAGCGCTGAAGCTTTCTTT,CATQGGSAEAFF
15,TRBD2,TRBJ2-1,TRBV7-3,-,TGTGCCAGCAGCAAGCGGCTAGCGGGATCCCATGAGCAGTTCTTC,CASSKRLAGSHEQFF
16,-,TRBJ1-5,TRBV4-1,-,TGCGCCAGCAGCCAAGATCCCAGGGAAATCAATCAGCCCCAGCATTTT,CASSQDPREINQPQHF
18,TRBD1,TRBJ1-6,TRBV6-1,-,TGTGCCAGCAGTCCCATCCCCGGGACAGGGATCTATAATTCACCCCTCCACTTT,CASSPIPGTGIYNSPLHF
12,-,TRBJ1-2,TRBV7-2,-,TGTGCCAGCCAAGGTGCGCAGGTTGGCTACACCTTC,CASQGAQVGYTF
18,-,TRBJ2-3,TRBV6-4,-,TGTGCCAGCAGTTACTCGAGCTACCCCCCTAGGAGCACAGATACGCAGTATTTT,CASSYSSYPPRSTDTQYF
14,-,TRBJ2-7,TRBV14,few,TGTGCCAGCAGTATTTGGACGGGTAGCTACGAGCAGTACTTC,CASSIWTGSYEQYF
14,-,TRBJ1-6,TRBV10-3,-,TGTGCCATCACTCCGGGGTCTAATAATTCACCCCTCCACTTT,CAITPGSNNSPLHF
16,TRBD2,TRBJ2-5,TRBV7-6,-,TGTGCCAGCAGCTTAGTACGACTAGCGGGAAAAGAGACCCAGTACTTC,CASSLVRLAGKETQYF
14,-,TRBJ1-6,TRBV13,few,TGTGCCAGCAGTCACCGACAGAAACTTTCACCCCTCCACTTT,CASSHRQKLSPLHF
15,-,TRBJ1-2,TRBV5-1,-,TGCGCCAGCAGCTTGGAGGACAGCCCTACGGATGGCTACACCTTC,CASSLEDSPTDGYTF
14,-,TRBJ2-5,TRBV20-1,many,TGCAGTGCTAGGTCCCCCGGGTCCCAAGAGACCCAGTACTTC,CSARSPGSQETQYF
15,TRBD1,TRBJ1-5,TRBV18,-,TGTGCCAGCTCACCCCAGGGGGCGGAGGATCAGCCCCAGCATTTT,CASSPQGAEDQPQHF
15,-,TRBJ2-2,TRBV6-1,few,TGTGCCAGCAGTGCTCTAGGGGGCGGGGACGGGGAGCTGTTTTTT,CASSALGGGDGELFF
13,-,TRBJ2-7,TRBV2,many,TGTGCCAGCATCAGCGGTCGAAGCCACGAGCAGTACTTC,CASISGRSHEQYF
15,TRBD1,TRBJ1-6,TRBV28,few,TGTGCCAGCAGTTTACTGGACAGGGGTGATTCACCCCTCCACTTT,CASSLLDRGDSPLHF